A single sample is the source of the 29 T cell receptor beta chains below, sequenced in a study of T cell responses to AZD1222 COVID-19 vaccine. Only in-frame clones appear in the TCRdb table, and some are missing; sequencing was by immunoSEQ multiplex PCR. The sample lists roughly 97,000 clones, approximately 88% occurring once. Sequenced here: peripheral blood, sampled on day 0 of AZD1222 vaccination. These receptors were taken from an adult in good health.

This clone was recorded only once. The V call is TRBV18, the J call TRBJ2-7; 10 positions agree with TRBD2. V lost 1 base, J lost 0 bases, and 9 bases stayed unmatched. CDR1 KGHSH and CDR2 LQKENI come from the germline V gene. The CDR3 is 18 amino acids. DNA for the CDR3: TGTGCCAGCTCACCACTGGCGACTAGCGGGCTAAGCTCCTACGAGCAGTACTTC. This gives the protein CASSPLATSGLSSYEQYF.

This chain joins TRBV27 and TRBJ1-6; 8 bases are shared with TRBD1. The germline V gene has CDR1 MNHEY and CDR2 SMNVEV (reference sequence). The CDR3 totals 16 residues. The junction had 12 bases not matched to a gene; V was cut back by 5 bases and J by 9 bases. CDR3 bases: TGTGCCAGCAGTAGAAGAACAGGGGGTAATAGTTCACCCCTCCACTTT. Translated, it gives CASSRRTGGNSSPLHF.

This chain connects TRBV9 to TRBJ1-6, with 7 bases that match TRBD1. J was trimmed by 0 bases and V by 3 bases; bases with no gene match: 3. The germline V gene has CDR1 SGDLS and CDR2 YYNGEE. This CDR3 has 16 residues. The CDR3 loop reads CASSEDRSSYNSPLHF. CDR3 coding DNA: TGTGCCAGCAGCGAGGACAGGAGCTCCTATAATTCACCCCTCCACTTT.

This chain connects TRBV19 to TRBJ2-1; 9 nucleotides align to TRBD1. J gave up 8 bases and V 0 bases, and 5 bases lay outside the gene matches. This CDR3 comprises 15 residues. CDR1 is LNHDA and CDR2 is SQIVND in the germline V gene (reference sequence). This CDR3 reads CASSIETGGRDEQFF. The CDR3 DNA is TGTGCCAGTAGTATAGAGACAGGGGGGAGAGATGAGCAGTTCTTC.

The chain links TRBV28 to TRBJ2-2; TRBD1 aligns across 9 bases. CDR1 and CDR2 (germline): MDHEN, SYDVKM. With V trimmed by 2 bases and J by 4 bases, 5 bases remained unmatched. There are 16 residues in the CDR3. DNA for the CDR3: TGTGCCAGCAGTTTAAACAGGGGGCGAGGCACCGGGGAGCTGTTTTTT. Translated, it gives CASSLNRGRGTGELFF.

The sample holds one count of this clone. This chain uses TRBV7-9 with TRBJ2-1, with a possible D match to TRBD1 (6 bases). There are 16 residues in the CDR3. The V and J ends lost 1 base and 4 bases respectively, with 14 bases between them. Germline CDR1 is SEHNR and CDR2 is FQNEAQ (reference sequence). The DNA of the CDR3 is TGTGCCAGCAGCTTAGTCAGACAGGTGGGGTACAATGAGCAGTTCTTC. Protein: CASSLVRQVGYNEQFF.

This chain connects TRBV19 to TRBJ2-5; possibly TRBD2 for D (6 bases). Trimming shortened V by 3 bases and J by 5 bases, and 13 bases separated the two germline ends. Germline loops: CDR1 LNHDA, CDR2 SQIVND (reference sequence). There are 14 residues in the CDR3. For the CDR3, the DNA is TGTGCCAGTAGTATCAGTCGGGGGAGCGAGACCCAGTACTTC. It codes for CASSISRGSETQYF.

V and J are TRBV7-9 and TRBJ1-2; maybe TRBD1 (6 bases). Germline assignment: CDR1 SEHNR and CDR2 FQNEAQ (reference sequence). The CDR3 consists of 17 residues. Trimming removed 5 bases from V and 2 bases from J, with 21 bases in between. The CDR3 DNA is TGTGCCAGCAGCGTTACAGGACCCACAGGGAACAACTATGGCTACACCTTC. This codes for CASSVTGPTGNNYGYTF.

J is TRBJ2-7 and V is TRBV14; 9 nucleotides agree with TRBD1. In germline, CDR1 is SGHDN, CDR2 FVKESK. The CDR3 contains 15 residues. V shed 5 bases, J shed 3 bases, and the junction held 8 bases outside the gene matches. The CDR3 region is CASSYWDRDVYEQYF. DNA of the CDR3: TGTGCCAGCAGCTACTGGGACAGGGACGTCTACGAGCAGTACTTC.

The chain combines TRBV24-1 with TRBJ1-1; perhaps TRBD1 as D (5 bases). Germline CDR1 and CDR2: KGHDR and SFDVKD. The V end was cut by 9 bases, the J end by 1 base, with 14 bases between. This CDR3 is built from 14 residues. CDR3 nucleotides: TGTGCCACCTCAGGGCAGGGCCCGAACACTGAAGCTTTCTTT. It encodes CATSGQGPNTEAFF.

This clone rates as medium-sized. The CDR3 DNA sequence: TGTGCCAGCAGTCACCGGGACAGGGTCTATGGCTACACCTTC. Translated, it gives CASSHRDRVYGYTF. The V call is TRBV6-5, the J call TRBJ1-2; 9 bases are a match to TRBD1. The CDR3 extends over 14 amino acids. The junction had 5 bases not matched to a gene; V was cut back by 5 bases and J by 4 bases. Germline V gene lookup returns CDR1 MNHEY and CDR2 SVGAGI.

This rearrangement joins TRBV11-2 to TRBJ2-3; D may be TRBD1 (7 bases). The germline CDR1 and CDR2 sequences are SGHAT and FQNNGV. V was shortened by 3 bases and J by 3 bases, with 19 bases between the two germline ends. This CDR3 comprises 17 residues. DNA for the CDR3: TGTGCCAGCAGCTTCCTCCTAGGGGGCGGAGGGACAGATACGCAGTATTTT. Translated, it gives CASSFLLGGGGTDTQYF.

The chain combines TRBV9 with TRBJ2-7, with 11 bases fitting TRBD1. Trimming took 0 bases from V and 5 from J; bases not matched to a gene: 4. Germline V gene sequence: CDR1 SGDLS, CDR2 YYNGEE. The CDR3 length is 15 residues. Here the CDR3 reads CASSVVGQGGHEQYF. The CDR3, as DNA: TGTGCCAGCAGCGTAGTGGGACAGGGGGGCCACGAGCAGTACTTC.

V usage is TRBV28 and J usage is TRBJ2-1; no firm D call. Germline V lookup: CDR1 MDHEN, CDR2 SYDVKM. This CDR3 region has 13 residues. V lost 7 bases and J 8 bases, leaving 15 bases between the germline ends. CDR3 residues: CASTRIVRYEQFF. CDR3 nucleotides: TGTGCCAGCACCCGTATAGTCAGATATGAGCAGTTCTTC.

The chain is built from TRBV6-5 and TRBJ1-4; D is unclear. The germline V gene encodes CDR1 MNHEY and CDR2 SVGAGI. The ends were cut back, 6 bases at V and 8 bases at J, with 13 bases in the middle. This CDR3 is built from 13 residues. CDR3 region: CASSLGFSEKLFF. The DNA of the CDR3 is TGTGCCAGCAGCCTAGGTTTTTCGGAAAAACTGTTTTTT.

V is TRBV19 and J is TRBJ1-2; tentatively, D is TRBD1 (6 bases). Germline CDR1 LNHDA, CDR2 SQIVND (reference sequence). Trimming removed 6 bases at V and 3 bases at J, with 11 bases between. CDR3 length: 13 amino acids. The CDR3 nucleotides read TGTGCCAGTAGCCCGGACAGCTACTATGGCTACACCTTC. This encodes CASSPDSYYGYTF.

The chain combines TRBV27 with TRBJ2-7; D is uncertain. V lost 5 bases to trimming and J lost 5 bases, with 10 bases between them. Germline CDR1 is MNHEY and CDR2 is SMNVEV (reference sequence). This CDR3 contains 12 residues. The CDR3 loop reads CASSPTRDEQYF. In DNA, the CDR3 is TGTGCCAGCAGTCCAACAAGGGACGAGCAGTACTTC.

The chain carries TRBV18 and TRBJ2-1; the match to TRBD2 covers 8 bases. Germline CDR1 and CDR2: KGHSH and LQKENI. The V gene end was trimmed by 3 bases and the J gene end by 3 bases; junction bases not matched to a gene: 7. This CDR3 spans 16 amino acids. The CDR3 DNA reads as TGTGCCAGCTCACCCCCCGGGACTAGGGGCTACAATGAGCAGTTCTTC. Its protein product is CASSPPGTRGYNEQFF.

The CDR3 is CASRRGQLAGGPGELFF. As DNA, the CDR3 is TGTGCCAGCAGGAGGGGTCAGCTAGCGGGAGGTCCCGGGGAGCTGTTTTTT. V is TRBV2 and J is TRBJ2-2; TRBD2 agrees at 11 bases. Germline values: CDR1 SNHLY, CDR2 FYNNEI. This CDR3 has 17 amino acids. The V and J ends lost 6 bases and 6 bases, in that order; junction bases with no gene match: 12.

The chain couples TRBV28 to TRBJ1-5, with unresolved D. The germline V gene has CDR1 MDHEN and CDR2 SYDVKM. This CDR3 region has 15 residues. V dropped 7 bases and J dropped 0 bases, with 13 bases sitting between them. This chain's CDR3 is CASKIGARSNQPQHF. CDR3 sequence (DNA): TGTGCCAGCAAGATAGGTGCGCGTAGCAATCAGCCCCAGCATTTT.

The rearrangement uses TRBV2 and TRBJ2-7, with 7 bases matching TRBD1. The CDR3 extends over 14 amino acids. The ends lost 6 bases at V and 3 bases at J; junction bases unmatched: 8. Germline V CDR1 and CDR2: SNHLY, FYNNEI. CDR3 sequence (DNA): TGTGCCAGCAGCCCCGGACAGGAGATCTACGAGCAGTACTTC. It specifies CASSPGQEIYEQYF.

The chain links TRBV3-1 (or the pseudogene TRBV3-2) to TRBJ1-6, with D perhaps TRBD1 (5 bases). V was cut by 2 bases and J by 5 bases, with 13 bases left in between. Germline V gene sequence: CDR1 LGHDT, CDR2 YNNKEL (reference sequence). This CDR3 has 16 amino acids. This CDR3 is CASSQRGERNNSPLHF. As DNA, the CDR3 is TGTGCCAGCAGCCAACGAGGGGAGAGGAATAATTCACCCCTCCACTTT.

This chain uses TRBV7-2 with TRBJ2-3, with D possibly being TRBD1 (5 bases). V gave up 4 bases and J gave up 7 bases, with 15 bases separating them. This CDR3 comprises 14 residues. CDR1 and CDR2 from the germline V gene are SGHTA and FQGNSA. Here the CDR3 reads CASSSTRTSYTQYF. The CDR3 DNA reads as TGTGCCAGCAGCTCCACCCGGACATCTTATACGCAGTATTTT.

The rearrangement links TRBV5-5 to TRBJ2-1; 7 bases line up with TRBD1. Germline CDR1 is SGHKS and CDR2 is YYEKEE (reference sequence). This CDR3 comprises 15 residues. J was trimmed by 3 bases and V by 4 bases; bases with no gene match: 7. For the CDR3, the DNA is TGTGCCAGCAGCCGGACAGGTAATGACTACAATGAGCAGTTCTTC. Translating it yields CASSRTGNDYNEQFF.

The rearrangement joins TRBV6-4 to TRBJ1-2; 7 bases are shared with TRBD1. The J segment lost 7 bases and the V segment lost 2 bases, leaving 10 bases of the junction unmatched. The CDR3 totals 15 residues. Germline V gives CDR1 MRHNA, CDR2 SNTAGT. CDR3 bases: TGTGCCAGCAGTGACCCCGCCGGGACAGTCTTTGGCTACACCTTC. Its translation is CASSDPAGTVFGYTF.

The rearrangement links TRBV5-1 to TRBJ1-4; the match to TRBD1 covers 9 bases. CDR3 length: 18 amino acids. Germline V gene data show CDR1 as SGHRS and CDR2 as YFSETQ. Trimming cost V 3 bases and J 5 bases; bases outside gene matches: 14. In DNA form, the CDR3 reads TGCGCCAGCAGCTGCCAGACAGGGGGGCCATCTTTAAATGAAAAACTGTTTTTT. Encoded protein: CASSCQTGGPSLNEKLFF.

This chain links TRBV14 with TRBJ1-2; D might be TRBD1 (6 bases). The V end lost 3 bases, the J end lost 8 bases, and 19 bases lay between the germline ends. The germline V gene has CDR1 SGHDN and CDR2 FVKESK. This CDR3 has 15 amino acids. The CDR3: CASSHIRGGQGGYTF. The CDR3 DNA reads TGTGCCAGCAGCCATATTAGAGGGGGTCAAGGAGGCTACACCTTC.

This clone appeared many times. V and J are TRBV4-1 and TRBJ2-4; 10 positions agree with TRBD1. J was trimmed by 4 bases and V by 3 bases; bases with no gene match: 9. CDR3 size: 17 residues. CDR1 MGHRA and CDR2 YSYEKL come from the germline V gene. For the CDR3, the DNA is TGCGCCAGCAGCCATATGCCGGGACAGGGGATTAAAAACATTCAGTACTTC. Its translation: CASSHMPGQGIKNIQYF.

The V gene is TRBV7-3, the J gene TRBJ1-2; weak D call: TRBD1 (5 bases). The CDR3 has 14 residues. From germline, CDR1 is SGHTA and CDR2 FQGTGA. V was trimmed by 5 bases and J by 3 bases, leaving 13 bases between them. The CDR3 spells CASSPSGEDYGYTF. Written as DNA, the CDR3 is TGTGCCAGCAGCCCCTCGGGGGAGGACTATGGCTACACCTTC.